At least ten counts were recorded for the clone carrying this T cell receptor beta chain. This sample stems from a study of neurological immune-mediated disorders. TCRdb passed the 5' RACE reads through MiXCR, listing each CDR3 protein once. The table lists tens of thousands of distinct CDR3 sequences, around 4.7% of them singletons. Germline V gene sequence: CDR1 SGHVS, CDR2 FNYEAQ. The ends lost 4 bases at V and 0 bases at J; junction bases unmatched: 8. The CDR3 has 18 amino acids. Time point reported: longitudinal time-point 3. The chain uses TRBV7-6 and TRBJ1-6; TRBD1 matches 8 bases. This TCR came from a woman aged 55 to 70 with multiple sclerosis. Material for sequencing was PBMCs. CDR3 DNA: TGTGCCAGCAGCTCGGGGGACAGGCCACTCTCCTATAATTCACCCCTCCACTTT. Its protein is CASSSGDRPLSYNSPLHF.